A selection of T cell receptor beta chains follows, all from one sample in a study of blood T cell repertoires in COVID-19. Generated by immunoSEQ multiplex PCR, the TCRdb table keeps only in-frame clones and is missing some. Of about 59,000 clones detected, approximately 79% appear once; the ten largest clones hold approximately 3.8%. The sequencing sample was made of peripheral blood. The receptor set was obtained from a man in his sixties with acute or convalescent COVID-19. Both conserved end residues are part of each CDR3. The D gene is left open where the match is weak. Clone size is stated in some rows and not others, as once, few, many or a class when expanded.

CDR3 protein: CASSPFTQAGVTGELFF
CDR3 DNA: TGCGCCAGCAGCCCCTTTACCCAAGCGGGAGTCACCGGGGAGCTGTTTTTT
D gene: TRBD2
J gene: TRBJ2-2
CDR3 length: 17
clone size: -
V gene: TRBV4-1

CDR3 protein: CASSLGLAGASEQFF
CDR3 DNA: TGTGCCAGCAGTCTCGGACTAGCGGGAGCCTCTGAGCAGTTCTTC
D gene: TRBD2
J gene: TRBJ2-1
CDR3 length: 15
clone size: -
V gene: TRBV27

CDR3 protein: CASSEPGTTRDF
CDR3 DNA: TGTGCCAGCAGCGAGCCCGGGACTACTCGTGACTTC
D gene: TRBD2
J gene: TRBJ2-5
CDR3 length: 12
clone size: -
V gene: TRBV7-9

CDR3 protein: CASSPPLDGINEAFF
CDR3 DNA: TGTGCCAGCTCACCTCCCCTAGACGGAATTAATGAAGCTTTCTTT
D gene: -
J gene: TRBJ1-1
CDR3 length: 15
clone size: -
V gene: TRBV18

CDR3 protein: CASSFEWGGSYEQYF
CDR3 DNA: TGTGCCAGCAGCTTTGAATGGGGGGGCTCCTACGAGCAGTACTTC
D gene: TRBD2
J gene: TRBJ2-7
CDR3 length: 15
clone size: few
V gene: TRBV7-6

CDR3 protein: CASSSDWAGANTGELFF
CDR3 DNA: TGTGCCAGCAGTTCGGATTGGGCGGGCGCGAACACCGGGGAGCTGTTTTTT
D gene: -
J gene: TRBJ2-2
CDR3 length: 17
clone size: -
V gene: TRBV27

CDR3 protein: CASSVGGLAVNEQYF
CDR3 DNA: TGTGCCAGCAGCGTAGGGGGACTAGCGGTAAACGAGCAGTACTTC
D gene: TRBD2
J gene: TRBJ2-7
CDR3 length: 15
clone size: few
V gene: TRBV9

CDR3 protein: CASSQAPGGSYGYTF
CDR3 DNA: TGCGCCAGCAGCCAAGCTCCAGGGGGTAGCTATGGCTACACCTTC
D gene: TRBD1
J gene: TRBJ1-2
CDR3 length: 15
clone size: -
V gene: TRBV4-1

CDR3 protein: CASSLGDRGLKETQYF
CDR3 DNA: TGTGCCAGCAGCTTAGGGGACAGGGGGCTGAAAGAGACCCAGTACTTC
D gene: TRBD1
J gene: TRBJ2-5
CDR3 length: 16
clone size: -
V gene: TRBV7-9

CDR3 protein: CASSVAGAESTDTQYF
CDR3 DNA: TGTGCCAGCTCGGTCGCGGGAGCGGAAAGCACAGATACGCAGTATTTT
D gene: TRBD2
J gene: TRBJ2-3
CDR3 length: 16
clone size: -
V gene: TRBV9

CDR3 protein: CASSLSPSGNSPLHF
CDR3 DNA: TGTGCCAGCAGTTTATCCCCATCGGGGAATTCACCCCTCCACTTT
D gene: -
J gene: TRBJ1-6
CDR3 length: 15
clone size: -
V gene: TRBV28

CDR3 protein: CASSITQSKINGYTF
CDR3 DNA: TGTGCCAGTAGTATTACCCAGTCCAAAATCAATGGCTACACCTTC
D gene: -
J gene: TRBJ1-2
CDR3 length: 15
clone size: -
V gene: TRBV19

CDR3 protein: CASSLQGYNEQFF
CDR3 DNA: TGTGCCAGCAGTTTACAGGGCTACAATGAGCAGTTCTTC
D gene: -
J gene: TRBJ2-1
CDR3 length: 13
clone size: -
V gene: TRBV28

CDR3 protein: CASSSVGQGEGIQYF
CDR3 DNA: TGTGCCAGCAGCTCCGTGGGACAGGGGGAAGGCATTCAGTACTTC
D gene: TRBD1
J gene: TRBJ2-4
CDR3 length: 15
clone size: -
V gene: TRBV11-2

CDR3 protein: CAWTSGHSSYEQYF
CDR3 DNA: TGTGCCTGGACTAGCGGCCATAGCTCCTACGAGCAGTACTTC
D gene: TRBD2
J gene: TRBJ2-7
CDR3 length: 14
clone size: -
V gene: TRBV30

CDR3 protein: CASNQGGGKETQYF
CDR3 DNA: TGCGCCAGCAACCAGGGGGGCGGAAAAGAGACCCAGTACTTC
D gene: -
J gene: TRBJ2-5
CDR3 length: 14
clone size: -
V gene: TRBV5-1